Below are 11 T cell receptor beta chains sequenced from a single sample in a study of sequential checkpoint blockade in melanoma. Treatment indicated: randomized to nivolumab then ipilimumab (arm A) or the reverse (arm B). Some clones are missing from TCRdb's copy, which holds only in-frame ones; the method was immunoSEQ multiplex PCR. The data show around 10,000 clones, approximately 25% seen once. This material consisted of tumor tissue (inferred from file names), taken from a patient given nivolumab and ipilimumab in sequence. The receptor set was obtained from a human donor with melanoma.

This clone was found a few times. The chain carries TRBV30 and TRBJ1-4; a weak D match, TRBD1 (6 bases). Germline V gene lookup returns CDR1 GTSNPN and CDR2 SVGIG (reference sequence). Trimming took 3 bases from V and 4 from J, leaving 12 bases between them. The CDR3 totals 14 residues. Here the CDR3 reads CAWSRGHSNEKLFF. The DNA for the CDR3 is TGTGCCTGGAGCCGGGGACACAGTAATGAAAAACTGTTTTTT.

Ten or more counts support this clone. The rearrangement joins TRBV6-8 to TRBJ2-5, with 9 bases aligning to TRBD2. The ends lost 2 bases at V and 5 bases at J; junction bases unmatched: 9. Germline-derived CDR1 and CDR2 are MNHGY and SAAAGT. The CDR3 extends over 16 amino acids. DNA of the CDR3: TGTGCCAGCAGTTACCAAGGCGGGAGGGCCCGGGAGACCCAGTACTTC. Its protein is CASSYQGGRARETQYF.

This clone was detected once. This chain links TRBV10-2 with TRBJ2-2; D call uncertain. Germline V gives CDR1 WSHSY, CDR2 SAAADI. The V and J ends lost 6 bases and 0 bases respectively, with 8 bases between them. The CDR3 extends over 14 amino acids. The CDR3 protein is CASSPRTNTGELFF. The CDR3 DNA reads as TGCGCCAGCAGCCCCCGTACGAACACCGGGGAGCTGTTTTTT.

This clone occurred a few times. The rearrangement uses TRBV19 and TRBJ1-1; D possibly corresponds to TRBD1 (6 bases). This CDR3 has 14 residues. Germline CDR1 reads LNHDA; CDR2 reads SQIVND (reference sequence). The germline V and J ends were trimmed by 5 bases and 0 bases, with 10 bases remaining between them. The CDR3 region is CASSLGQLNTEAFF. The CDR3 DNA follows: TGTGCCAGTAGTCTAGGACAGTTGAACACTGAAGCTTTCTTT.

This clone has more than one count but fewer than ten. The chain is built from TRBV6-8 and TRBJ2-4, with D possibly matching TRBD1 (5 bases). The CDR3 spans 12 residues. Germline V lookup: CDR1 MNHGY, CDR2 SAAAGT. Trimming left V 10 bases short and J 8 bases short, with 15 bases between. In nucleotides, the CDR3 is TGTGCCATCAGCCCTACACAGGACATTCAGTACTTC. Its translation is CAISPTQDIQYF.

This clone was picked up a small number of times. J is TRBJ1-2 and V is TRBV11-3; 7 nucleotides agree with TRBD1. The ends lost 2 bases at V and 8 bases at J; junction bases unmatched: 14. CDR1 and CDR2 from the germline V gene are SGHNT and YENEEA. The CDR3 is 16 residues long. DNA of the CDR3: TGTGCCAGCAGCTTAAGTCTTACAGGGGATTGGCGGGGCTACACCTTC. It codes for CASSLSLTGDWRGYTF.

CDR3 amino acids: CASSYEGPNTEAFF. CDR3 in DNA: TGTGCCAGCAGTTACGAGGGCCCGAACACTGAAGCTTTCTTT. The chain is built from TRBV6-8 and TRBJ1-1, with D unresolved. CDR1 and CDR2 from the germline V gene are MNHGY and SAAAGT. Trimming took off 2 bases at V and 1 base at J, with 8 bases between the two ends. The CDR3 contains 14 residues.

Relative to its sample, this clone is medium-sized. The V gene is TRBV12-2, the J gene TRBJ2-3; TRBD2, as called in the table, went unchecked against the DNA. TRBV12-2 is marked as a pseudogene. The CDR3 spans 18 residues. This chain's CDR3 is CATNYASGSVPFPDTQYF. As DNA, the CDR3 is TGTGCCACCAACTATGCTAGCGGGAGTGTCCCTTTCCCAGATACGCAGTATTTT.

This clone was recorded at least ten times. The CDR3 loop reads CASSLAVDRGDYGYTF. The CDR3, as DNA: TGTGCCAGCAGTCTAGCGGTGGACAGGGGAGACTATGGCTACACCTTC. The rearrangement uses TRBV9 and TRBJ1-2, with 9 bases lining up with TRBD1. The CDR3 contains 16 residues. V lost 5 bases and J lost 3; bases outside the gene matches: 11. Germline CDR1 is SGDLS and CDR2 is YYNGEE.

This clone came up many times. This chain links TRBV6-8 with TRBJ1-5; TRBD1 is a possible D gene (6 bases). The CDR3 loop spans 15 amino acids. Germline values: CDR1 MNHGY, CDR2 SAAAGT. V was shortened by 6 bases and J by 4 bases, with 16 bases between the two germline ends. The CDR3 loop reads CASRVGQLGNQPQHF. CDR3 DNA sequence: TGTGCCAGCAGGGTCGGACAGCTAGGGAATCAGCCCCAGCATTTT.

This clone showed up just a few times. The rearrangement uses TRBV29-1 and TRBJ2-1; 7 nucleotides agree with TRBD2. The CDR3 totals 17 residues. Germline V gives CDR1 SQVTM, CDR2 ANQGSEA. The J segment lost 1 base and the V segment lost 4 bases, leaving 13 bases of the junction unmatched. This chain's CDR3 is CSVVGLAERGSYNEQFF. CDR3 nucleotide sequence: TGCAGCGTTGTTGGGCTAGCGGAGAGGGGATCCTACAATGAGCAGTTCTTC.